This T cell receptor (beta chain) was sequenced during a study of blood T cell repertoires in COVID-19. The assay was immunoSEQ multiplex PCR, and TCRdb's table has in-frame clones only and misses some. The sample consists of 300,000 to 400,000 clones, over 70% of them appearing once. Germline V CDR1 and CDR2: MNHEY, SMNVEV (reference sequence). With V trimmed by 5 bases and J by 6 bases, 8 bases remained unmatched. The CDR3 is 15 residues long. This TCR came from a young man with active or convalescent COVID-19. V usage is TRBV27 and J usage is TRBJ1-2; 11 positions match TRBD1. Sequenced input: peripheral blood. CDR3 protein: CASSPSWTGGDGYTF. Written as DNA, the CDR3 is TGTGCCAGCAGTCCCTCGTGGACAGGGGGCGATGGCTACACCTTC.